This TCR beta chain is drawn from a study of T cell responses to AZD1222 COVID-19 vaccine. Findings and caveats of the study: Following two doses of AZD1222, Spike-specific TCR breadth and depth rose. Donors were chiefly white British, with a greater number of females, and clonal diversity was perhaps underestimated.

V lost 4 bases and J 15 bases, leaving 16 bases between the germline ends. The CDR3 covers 12 residues. Germline V gene lookup returns CDR1 LNHNV and CDR2 YYDKDF (reference sequence). This table comes from immunoSEQ multiplex PCR, and its TCRdb copy is limited to in-frame clones, with some not included. This sample has fewer than 180,000 clones; around 95% occur once, and the top ten carry 0.95% to 1.5%. Of note for this clone: Its specificity is unknown.

This clonotype was obtained from an adult in good health. This rearrangement joins TRBV15 to TRBJ2-1; D is possibly TRBD1 (5 bases). This specimen consisted of peripheral blood, obtained on day 0 of AZD1222 vaccination. In DNA, the CDR3 is TGTGCCACCAGCACTAAAGGGGTAGATCGGTTCTTC. Protein product: CATSTKGVDRFF.